This TCR beta chain was sequenced during a study of T cells in Graves' hyperthyroidism and ophthalmopathy. Looking at the study overall: Blood from the periphery was taken at initial diagnosis, before any treatment. Whole-study findings and limits: By a 13 V-J model, ophthalmopathy was set apart from stable hyperthyroidism.

This clonotype was picked up many times. Its antigen is currently unknown. With a duration under 2 months, the hyperthyroidism was newly diagnosed in patients aged 18 to 65. More than 9.5 ml fresh peripheral blood yielded the PBMCs. Amplified TCR beta CDR3 regions derived from RNA transcripts. HTBI primers drove first-round RT-PCR of the TCR CDR3. TCRdb re-called the multiplex PCR reads with MiXCR, one entry per CDR3 protein. The sample includes about 280,000 distinct CDR3 sequences, 25% to 30% seen only once; the top ten take around 30%. The sequenced material came from blood. The receptor comes from a man in his forties or fifties with Graves' hyperthyroidism that later progressed to Graves' ophthalmopathy.

CDR3 nucleotide sequence: TGTGCCTGGAGTGCTCAGGGTCCCCTAAAAAACATTCAGTACTTC. Protein sequence: CAWSAQGPLKNIQYF. The chain links TRBV30 to TRBJ2-4; D is perhaps TRBD1 (5 bases). Trimming removed 1 base at V and 4 bases at J, with 14 bases between. This CDR3 is built from 15 residues. The germline CDR1 and CDR2 sequences are GTSNPN and SVGIG (reference sequence).